A single sample is the source of the 14 T cell receptor beta chains below, sequenced in a study of OX40 agonist ivuxolimab in advanced cancers. Sequencing was performed with immunoSEQ multiplex PCR; in TCRdb, only in-frame clones are kept and a portion is missing. The data contain about 19,000 clones, about four fifths of them seen just once; the ten biggest clones take up about 30%. The sample was CD4+ or CD8+ T cells sorted from blood, taken in a trial of the OX40 agonist ivuxolimab. All receptors derive from an adult with an advanced solid tumor such as melanoma, head and neck, liver or kidney cancer.

The table lists this clone with a count of one. The chain has TRBV4-3 and TRBJ1-2, with D uncertain. CDR1 and CDR2 from the germline V gene are LGHNA and YSLEER. The CDR3 spans 16 residues. Deletions cut 0 bases from V and 6 bases from J, with 17 bases between. CDR3 sequence: CASSQDQEGKVDGYTF. For the CDR3, the DNA is TGCGCCAGCAGCCAAGATCAAGAAGGGAAGGTTGATGGCTACACCTTC.

J is TRBJ2-7 and V is TRBV4-2; D remains ambiguous. The CDR3 has 14 amino acids. V was clipped by 1 base and J by 1 base, with 8 bases between them. Germline-derived CDR1 and CDR2 are LGHNA and YNFKEQ. The CDR3 reads CASSQVHESYEQYF. The CDR3 DNA reads TGTGCCAGCAGCCAAGTTCATGAATCCTACGAGCAGTACTTC.

V is TRBV4-3 and J is TRBJ1-1; TRBD1 agrees at 7 bases. The CDR3 extends over 15 amino acids. V shed 5 bases and J 0 bases; nucleotides not matched to a gene: 6. The germline gives CDR1 LGHNA, CDR2 YSLEER. The CDR3 sequence is CASSATGYMNTEAFF. The DNA of the CDR3 is TGCGCCAGCAGCGCGACAGGGTATATGAACACTGAAGCTTTCTTT.

This clone was detected only once. The chain links TRBV7-6 to TRBJ2-5, with D perhaps matching TRBD1 or TRBD2 (5 bases each). The CDR3 contains 14 residues. Per germline, CDR1 SGHVS and CDR2 FNYEAQ. Trimming removed 1 base from V and 2 bases from J, with 8 bases in between. The CDR3 DNA sequence: TGTGCCAGCAGCTTAGTGGGACCACAAGAGACCCAGTACTTC. This sequence encodes CASSLVGPQETQYF.

This clone was seen more than once but under ten times. The chain joins TRBV14 to TRBJ2-1; 10 bases map to TRBD2. The length of the CDR3 is 15 residues. V was clipped by 3 bases and J by 5 bases; unmatched bases: 4. Looked up from germline, CDR1 is SGHDN and CDR2 is FVKESK. The CDR3 DNA reads TGTGCCAGCAGCCAGCCGGGACTAGCGAACAATGAGCAGTTCTTC. As protein: CASSQPGLANNEQFF.

V and J are TRBV11-2 and TRBJ2-3; D possibly corresponds to TRBD2 (6 bases). This CDR3 has 16 residues. Germline V gene lookup returns CDR1 SGHAT and CDR2 FQNNGV. V was shortened by 7 bases and J by 5 bases, with 22 bases between the two germline ends. The CDR3 DNA is TGTGCCAGCACCATTGATGGGGAAGTTAGCGGAGATACGCAGTATTTT. Translating gives CASTIDGEVSGDTQYF.

This clone was picked up one time. CDR3 DNA sequence: TGTGCCAGCAGCCCAGGAGGGGGCACTGAAGCTTTCTTT. Amino acids: CASSPGGGTEAFF. This rearrangement joins TRBV6-4 to TRBJ1-1, with D perhaps TRBD1 (6 bases). From germline, CDR1 is MRHNA and CDR2 SNTAGT. Trimming cost V 6 bases and J 4 bases, with 12 bases left between them. CDR3 length equals 13 residues.

This clone was seen a single time. V usage is TRBV7-9 and J usage is TRBJ1-1; no clear D. This CDR3 spans 13 amino acids. Looked up from germline, CDR1 is SEHNR and CDR2 is FQNEAQ (reference sequence). V was cut by 5 bases and J by 4 bases, with 11 bases left in between. CDR3 DNA: TGTGCCAGCAGCGGCTGGTCAATCACTGAAGCTTTCTTT. Encoded protein: CASSGWSITEAFF.

This chain uses TRBV5-5 with TRBJ1-6; a weak D match, TRBD1 (5 bases). Trimming left V 1 base short and J 9 bases short, with 11 bases between. This CDR3 has 14 amino acids. From germline, CDR1 is SGHKS and CDR2 YYEKEE (reference sequence). The CDR3 sequence is CASSLYQGVSPLHF. In DNA, the CDR3 is TGTGCCAGCAGCTTGTACCAGGGCGTTTCACCCCTCCACTTT.

The chain links TRBV2 to TRBJ1-1; D unclear. V lost 8 bases and J 3 bases, leaving 16 bases between the germline ends. This CDR3 comprises 14 residues. CDR1 and CDR2 from the germline V gene are SNHLY and FYNNEI. The CDR3 sequence: CASVPRALHTEAFF. The DNA of the CDR3 is TGTGCCAGCGTCCCCCGGGCCTTGCACACTGAAGCTTTCTTT.

The chain carries TRBV9 and TRBJ1-2; 7 bases fit TRBD1. CDR3 size: 16 residues. With V trimmed by 2 bases and J by 5 bases, 12 bases remained unmatched. From germline, CDR1 is SGDLS and CDR2 YYNGEE. The CDR3 sequence is CASSVSGDRSAYGYTF. CDR3 coding DNA: TGTGCCAGCAGCGTGAGCGGGGACAGATCGGCGTATGGCTACACCTTC.

The chain is built from TRBV4-1 and TRBJ2-6; TRBD2 is a possible D gene (6 bases). The CDR3 loop spans 17 amino acids. Germline V gene data show CDR1 as MGHRA and CDR2 as YSYEKL. The ends were cut back, 0 bases at V and 2 bases at J, with 11 bases in the middle. CDR3 residues: CASSQDRRGTGANVLTF. CDR3 sequence (DNA): TGCGCCAGCAGCCAAGACCGACGGGGGACTGGGGCCAACGTCCTGACTTTC.

The chain has TRBV5-1 and TRBJ2-7; TRBD1 aligns across 7 bases. The CDR3 has 12 amino acids. The junction had 3 bases not matched to a gene; V was cut back by 7 bases and J by 2 bases. Germline V gives CDR1 SGHRS, CDR2 YFSETQ. CDR3 in DNA: TGCGCCAGCGGGACAGATCCCTACGAGCAGTACTTC. Translation: CASGTDPYEQYF.

The rearrangement joins TRBV9 to TRBJ1-5, with 10 bases lining up with TRBD1. The CDR3 sequence is 17 residues long. Germline V gene data show CDR1 as SGDLS and CDR2 as YYNGEE. J gave up 2 bases and V 4 bases, and 9 bases lay outside the gene matches. The CDR3 sequence is CASSLGTGEMGNQPQHF. The CDR3 DNA sequence: TGTGCCAGCAGCCTCGGGACAGGGGAAATGGGCAATCAGCCCCAGCATTTT.